Below, 2 T cell receptor beta chains from the same sample are listed, as sequenced in a study of tumor-infiltrating lymphocytes in primary liver carcinoma. A constant-region primer served to make TCR beta cDNA from approximately 490 ng total RNA. Generation of the TCR beta libraries relied on three nested multiplex PCR rounds using slightly modified ARM-PCR. Running 9 to 11 cycles apiece, the first two PCR rounds relied on TRBV1-TRBV30 forward primers together with a C-beta reverse primer. TCRdb redid the calling of the multiplex PCR reads with MiXCR, one entry per CDR3 protein. This sample yields 90,000 to 100,000 distinct CDR3 sequences, of which roughly 69% are seen a single time; around 9.1% belongs to the top ten. DNA and RNA were both co-extracted from around 20-30 mg of bulk tissue that had not been sorted. The sequenced sample was liver tumor tissue from sampling region 5. This sample's subset: tumor region T5, tumor centre. Receptors were obtained from an older woman with primary liver carcinoma and hepatitis B virus infection.

As regards this clonotype: The junction and the germline gene differ at one end; a read error may be behind it. The chain joins TRBV29-1 to TRBJ2-1, with 7 positions matching TRBD2. This CDR3 region has 15 residues. Germline V gives CDR1 SQVTM, CDR2 ANQGSEA. CDR3 DNA sequence: TGCAGCGTTGGGGGGTCTAGCGGAACGTACAATGGGCAGCCCTTC. Residues: CSVGGSSGTYNGQPF.

This chain joins TRBV6-1 and TRBJ2-2, with D tentatively TRBD2 (6 bases). The CDR3 loop spans 18 amino acids. Germline V gene sequence: CDR1 MNHNS, CDR2 SASEGT. Between the trimmed V and J ends, which lost 6 bases and 0 bases, there was a span of 20 bases. DNA for the CDR3: TGTGCCAGCAGGCACCTACCTGGGGGGAGTTCGAACACCGGGGAGCTGTTTTTT. It yields the protein CASRHLPGGSSNTGELFF.